This entry lists 19 T cell receptor beta chains sequenced from one sample in a study of cytomegalovirus exposure and HLA in healthy donors. PCR used 60 Vbeta primers and 13 Jbeta primers. Profiling relied on immunoSEQ multiplex PCR, and the TCRdb table lists in-frame clones only, not all of them. Its clone listing holds 100,000 to 150,000 clones. The source material was PBMCs. The source is a man aged 40-55 years in good health and CMV-seronegative.

Remarks on this clone: The CDR3 does not close with the conserved phenylalanine or tryptophan, likely indicating a read error. This chain connects TRBV5-6 to TRBJ2-3; 7 nucleotides line up with TRBD2. The germline gives CDR1 SGHDT, CDR2 YYEEEE. V lost 0 bases, J lost 4 bases, and 8 bases stayed unmatched. The CDR3 covers 16 residues. DNA of the CDR3: TGTGCCAGCAGCTTGGACGTGGGAGGGGTGGCAGATACGCAGTATTCT. Translated, it gives CASSLDVGGVADTQYS.

The gene calls are TRBV7-6 and TRBJ2-1; no definite D call. V was cut by 4 bases and J by 0 bases, with 13 bases left in between. Germline CDR1 SGHVS, CDR2 FNYEAQ. This CDR3 is 16 amino acids long. The CDR3 sequence: CASSSRPTSSYNEQFF. CDR3 DNA sequence: TGTGCCAGCAGCTCACGCCCTACCTCCTCCTACAATGAGCAGTTCTTC.

The V call is TRBV7-2, the J call TRBJ2-5; 7 nucleotides line up with TRBD2. Trimming cost V 7 bases and J 5 bases; bases outside gene matches: 10. The CDR3 consists of 14 residues. Germline V CDR1 and CDR2: SGHTA, FQGNSA. As DNA, the CDR3 is TGTGCCAGCACCCACCTGATGGGGGGGGAGACCCAGTACTTC. The encoded protein is CASTHLMGGETQYF.

The gene calls are TRBV28 and TRBJ1-4, with D perhaps matching TRBD1 (6 bases). The V and J ends lost 6 bases and 3 bases respectively, with 11 bases between them. The CDR3 is 14 amino acids. From germline, CDR1 is MDHEN and CDR2 SYDVKM. In DNA, the CDR3 is TGTGCCAGCAGCGGACAGCCGGCTAATGAAAAACTGTTTTTT. Amino acid sequence: CASSGQPANEKLFF. Based on the CDR3 plus reference TRBV28 and TRBJ1-4, the full variable domain is DVKVTQSSRYLVKRTGEKVFLECVQDMDHENMFWYRQDPGLGLRLIYFSYDVKMKEKGDIPEGYSVSREKKERFSLILESASTNQTSMYLCASSGQPANEKLFFGSGTQLSVL.

The chain carries TRBV7-3 and TRBJ2-7; D possibly corresponds to TRBD1 (6 bases). The V gene lost 4 bases and the J gene lost 5 bases, with 15 bases spanning the gap. CDR3 length: 14 amino acids. Germline values: CDR1 SGHTA, CDR2 FQGTGA. CDR3 in amino acids: CASSSQGGSHEQYF. CDR3 nucleotide sequence: TGTGCCAGCAGCTCACAAGGGGGTTCGCACGAGCAGTACTTC.

CDR3 coding DNA: TGTGCCAGTAGTATCTCTGGAGCAACTAATGAAAAACTGTTTTTT. Translating gives CASSISGATNEKLFF. V gene TRBV19 combines with J gene TRBJ1-4, with D unresolved. From germline, CDR1 is LNHDA and CDR2 SQIVND (reference sequence). This CDR3 is built from 15 residues. Trimming cost V 3 bases and J 0 bases, with 8 bases left between them.

The chain has TRBV5-1 and TRBJ2-7; TRBD2 matches 9 bases. This CDR3 comprises 15 residues. The germline V gene has CDR1 SGHRS and CDR2 YFSETQ. Trimming took 3 bases from V and 7 from J; bases not matched to a gene: 11. CDR3 in DNA: TGCGCCAGCAGCTCGGAGGGACTAGCCTCGAGAGAGCAGTACTTC. This codes for CASSSEGLASREQYF.

This chain joins TRBV6-6 and TRBJ2-7; possibly TRBD1 for D (6 bases). Germline values: CDR1 MNHNY, CDR2 SVGAGI (reference sequence). V gave up 8 bases and J gave up 1 base, with 9 bases separating them. The CDR3 is 12 amino acids. The DNA for the CDR3 is TGTGCCAGCGCAGGGACATCCTACGAGCAGTACTTC. It specifies CASAGTSYEQYF.

V usage is TRBV10-3 and J usage is TRBJ1-2; D is undetermined. With 4 bases removed from V and 0 bases from J, the gap between germline ends came to 21 bases. The germline gives CDR1 ENHRY, CDR2 SYGVKD. This CDR3 region has 18 residues. For the CDR3, the DNA is TGTGCCATCAGTGGAGGGTCCTCTCGTCTATCATCTAACTATGGCTACACCTTC. This translates into CAISGGSSRLSSNYGYTF.

V is TRBV5-4 and J is TRBJ1-2, with 7 nucleotides matching TRBD1. J was trimmed by 7 bases and V by 6 bases; bases with no gene match: 6. There are 12 residues in the CDR3. Germline values: CDR1 SGHNT, CDR2 YYREEE (reference sequence). In DNA, the CDR3 is TGTGCCAGCAAGATGAACAGGGGTGGCTACACCTTC. Translating it yields CASKMNRGGYTF.

The chain joins TRBV5-1 to TRBJ1-5, with 9 bases aligning to TRBD1. The V segment lost 0 bases and the J segment 6 bases; nucleotides outside the gene matches: 4. This CDR3 contains 15 residues. Germline V gene data show CDR1 as SGHRS and CDR2 as YFSETQ. CDR3 sequence: CASSLEQGAGQPQHF. The CDR3 nucleotides read TGCGCCAGCAGCTTGGAACAGGGGGCTGGTCAGCCCCAGCATTTT.

The chain is built from TRBV29-1 and TRBJ2-4; tentative D call: TRBD1 (6 bases). V was shortened by 6 bases and J by 3 bases, with 9 bases between the two germline ends. This CDR3 region has 12 residues. CDR1 is SQVTM, CDR2 ANQGSEA, per germline. DNA of the CDR3: TGCAGCGTAGGGGGAATCAAAAACATTCAGTACTTC. Its translation: CSVGGIKNIQYF.

This chain links TRBV27 with TRBJ2-5; tentatively, D is TRBD1 (5 bases). Looked up from germline, CDR1 is MNHEY and CDR2 is SMNVEV (reference sequence). V was cut by 8 bases and J by 6 bases, with 16 bases left in between. The CDR3 consists of 13 residues. The CDR3 nucleotides are TGTGCCAGCTCTTCTGTGCAGGGAAAGACCCAGTACTTC. Translating gives CASSSVQGKTQYF.

The gene calls are TRBV4-1 and TRBJ2-5; 15 nucleotides match TRBD2. The CDR3 is 16 residues long. Germline V gives CDR1 MGHRA, CDR2 YSYEKL. Losses at the gene ends were 1 base for V and 4 bases for J; bases not matched to a gene: 1. This CDR3 reads CASSQAGLAGGETQYF. CDR3 DNA: TGCGCCAGCAGCCAAGCGGGACTAGCGGGAGGAGAGACCCAGTACTTC.

The V and J genes are TRBV6-5 and TRBJ1-2, with D maybe TRBD1 (6 bases). Germline V gene lookup returns CDR1 MNHEY and CDR2 SVGAGI. The CDR3 consists of 13 residues. The V end was cut by 6 bases, the J end by 4 bases, with 12 bases between. The CDR3 coding sequence is TGTGCCAGCAGGGTCAGGGGTGGCTATGGCTACACCTTC. Protein product: CASRVRGGYGYTF.

The chain uses TRBV11-2 and TRBJ1-2; D might be TRBD1 (5 bases). The CDR3 extends over 13 amino acids. With 5 bases removed from V and 7 bases from J, the gap between germline ends came to 14 bases. The germline V gene has CDR1 SGHAT and CDR2 FQNNGV. CDR3 DNA sequence: TGTGCCAGCAGCCTCAGGGATCTCACTGGCTACACCTTC. This encodes CASSLRDLTGYTF.

This sequence joins TRBV11-3 and TRBJ2-3; 7 bases align to TRBD2. V shed 3 bases and J 2 bases; nucleotides not matched to a gene: 5. The length of the CDR3 is 15 residues. Germline CDR1 SGHNT, CDR2 YENEEA. This CDR3 is CASSLGGQSTDTQYF. In nucleotides, the CDR3 is TGTGCCAGCAGCTTGGGAGGGCAGTCCACAGATACGCAGTATTTT.

Details on this clone: Sequence at one end of the junction differs from germline and may be a read error. This chain joins TRBV5-1 and TRBJ2-7, with D tentatively TRBD2 (6 bases). The CDR3 has 16 amino acids. Germline CDR1 SGHRS, CDR2 YFSETQ. CDR3 in DNA: TGCGCCAGCAGTTTGGCGGGACTGACATCGCATGTGGAGCAGTACTTC. This codes for CASSLAGLTSHVEQYF.

The genes are TRBV21-1 and TRBJ2-2; no DNA check was done on the table's D call, TRBD1. TRBV21-1 is shown as a pseudogene. CDR3 length equals 18 residues. The CDR3 protein is CASSKRGWTGRYTGELFF. The CDR3 bases are TGTGCCAGCAGCAAAAGGGGGTGGACAGGGAGGTACACCGGGGAGCTGTTTTTT.